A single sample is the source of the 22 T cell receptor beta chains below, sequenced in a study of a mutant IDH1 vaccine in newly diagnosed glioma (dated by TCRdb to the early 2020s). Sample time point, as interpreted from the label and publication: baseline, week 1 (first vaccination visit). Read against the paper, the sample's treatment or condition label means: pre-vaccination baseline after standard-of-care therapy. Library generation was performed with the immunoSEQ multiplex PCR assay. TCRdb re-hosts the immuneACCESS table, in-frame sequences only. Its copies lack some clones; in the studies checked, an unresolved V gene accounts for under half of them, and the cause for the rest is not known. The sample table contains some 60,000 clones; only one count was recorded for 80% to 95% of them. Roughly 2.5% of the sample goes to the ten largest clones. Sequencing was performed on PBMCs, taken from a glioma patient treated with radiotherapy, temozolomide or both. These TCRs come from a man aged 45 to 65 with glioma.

The CDR3 sequence is CASSPSALTGEQYF. The CDR3 DNA reads as TGTGCCAGCAGCCCAAGTGCGCTGACGGGCGAGCAGTACTTC. This chain links TRBV11-2 with TRBJ2-7; no reliable D call. This CDR3 spans 14 amino acids. CDR1 is SGHAT and CDR2 is FQNNGV in the germline V gene. With 5 bases removed from V and 6 bases from J, the gap between germline ends came to 17 bases.

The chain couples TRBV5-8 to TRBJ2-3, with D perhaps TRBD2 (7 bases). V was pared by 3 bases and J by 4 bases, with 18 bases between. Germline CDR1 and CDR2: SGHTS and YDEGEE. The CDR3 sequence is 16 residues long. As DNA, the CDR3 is TGTGCCAGCAGCTCTGGGAGGGGGATGAGGGCAGATACGCAGTATTTT. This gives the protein CASSSGRGMRADTQYF.

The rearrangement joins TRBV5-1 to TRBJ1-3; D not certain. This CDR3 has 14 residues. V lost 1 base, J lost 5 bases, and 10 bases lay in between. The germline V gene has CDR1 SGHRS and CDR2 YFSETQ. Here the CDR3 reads CASSLTGFRNTIYF. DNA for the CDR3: TGCGCCAGCAGCTTGACGGGATTTAGAAACACCATATATTTT.

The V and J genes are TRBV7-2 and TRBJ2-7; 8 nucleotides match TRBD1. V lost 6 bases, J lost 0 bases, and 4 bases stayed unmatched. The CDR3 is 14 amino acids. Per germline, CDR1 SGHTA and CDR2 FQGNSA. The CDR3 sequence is CASRGQGGSYEQYF. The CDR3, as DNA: TGTGCCAGCAGAGGACAGGGAGGCTCCTACGAGCAGTACTTC. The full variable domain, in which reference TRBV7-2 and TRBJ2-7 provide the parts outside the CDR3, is GAGVSQSPSNKVTEKGKDVELRCDPISGHTALYWYRQSLGQGLEFLIYFQGNSAPDKSGLPSDRFSAERTGGSVSTLTIQRTQQEDSAVYLCASRGQGGSYEQYFGPGTRLTVT.

The CDR3 loop reads CASSPAVSRYTF. The DNA for the CDR3 is TGTGCCAGTAGTCCGGCCGTCAGCCGCTACACCTTC. This chain joins TRBV19 and TRBJ1-2; D is undetermined. The germline CDR1 and CDR2 sequences are LNHDA and SQIVND (reference sequence). The CDR3 runs to 12 residues. V lost 5 bases and J lost 9, with 13 bases in between. The full variable domain, its missing parts supplied by reference TRBV19 and TRBJ1-2, is DGGITQSPKYLFRKEGQNVTLSCEQNLNHDAMYWYRQDPGQGLRLIYYSQIVNDFQKGDIAEGYSVSREKKESFPLTVTSAQKNPTAFYLCASSPAVSRYTFGSGTRLTVV.

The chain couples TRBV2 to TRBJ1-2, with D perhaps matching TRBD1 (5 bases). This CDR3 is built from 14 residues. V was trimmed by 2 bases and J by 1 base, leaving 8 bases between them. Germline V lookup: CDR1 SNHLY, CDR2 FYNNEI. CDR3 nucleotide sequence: TGTGCCAGCAGTGAACAGGGTATTAACTATGGCTACACCTTC. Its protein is CASSEQGINYGYTF. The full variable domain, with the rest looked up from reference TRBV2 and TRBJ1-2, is EPEVTQTPSHQVTQMGQEVILRCVPISNHLYFYWYRQILGQKVEFLVSFYNNEISEKSEIFDDQFSVERPDGSNFTLKIRSTKLEDSAMYFCASSEQGINYGYTFGSGTRLTVV.

CDR3 residues: CASRRDSMGYTF. CDR3 nucleotides: TGCGCCAGCAGGAGGGACAGTATGGGCTACACCTTC. V gene TRBV10-2 combines with J gene TRBJ1-2, with 7 bases aligning to TRBD1. The CDR3 has 12 amino acids. CDR1 is WSHSY, CDR2 SAAADI, per germline. V shed 6 bases, J shed 8 bases, and the junction held 6 bases outside the gene matches.

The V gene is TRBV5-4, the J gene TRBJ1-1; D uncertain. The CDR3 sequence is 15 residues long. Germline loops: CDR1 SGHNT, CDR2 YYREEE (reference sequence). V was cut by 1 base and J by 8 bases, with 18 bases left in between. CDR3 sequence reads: CASSLFAGMGIEAFF. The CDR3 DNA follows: TGTGCCAGCAGCTTGTTCGCAGGAATGGGTATCGAAGCTTTCTTT.

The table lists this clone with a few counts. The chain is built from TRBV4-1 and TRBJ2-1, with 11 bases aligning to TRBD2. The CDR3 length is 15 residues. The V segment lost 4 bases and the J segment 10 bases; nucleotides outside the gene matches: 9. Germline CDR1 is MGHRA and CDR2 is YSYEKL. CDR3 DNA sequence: TGCGCCAGCAGCCTCCTTAGCGGGGGGGCCGAAGAGCAGTTCTTC. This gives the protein CASSLLSGGAEEQFF.

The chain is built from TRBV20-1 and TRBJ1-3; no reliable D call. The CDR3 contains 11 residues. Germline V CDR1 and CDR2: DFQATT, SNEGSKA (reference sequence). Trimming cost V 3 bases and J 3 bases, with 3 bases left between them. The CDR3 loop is CSASYGNTIYF. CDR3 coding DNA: TGCAGTGCTAGTTATGGAAACACCATATATTTT.

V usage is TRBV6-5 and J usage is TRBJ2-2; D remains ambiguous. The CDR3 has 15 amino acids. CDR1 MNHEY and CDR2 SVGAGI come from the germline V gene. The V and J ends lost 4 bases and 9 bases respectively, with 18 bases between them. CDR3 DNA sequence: TGTGCCAGCAGTTCGGTCGACGTCGGGTCCAGGGAGCTGTTTTTT. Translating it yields CASSSVDVGSRELFF.

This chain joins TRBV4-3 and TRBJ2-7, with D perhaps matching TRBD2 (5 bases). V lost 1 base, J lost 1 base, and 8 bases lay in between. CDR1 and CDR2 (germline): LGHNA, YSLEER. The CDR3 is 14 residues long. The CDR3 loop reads CASSQGSGSYEQYF. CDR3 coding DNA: TGCGCCAGCAGCCAAGGTTCGGGATCCTACGAGCAGTACTTC.

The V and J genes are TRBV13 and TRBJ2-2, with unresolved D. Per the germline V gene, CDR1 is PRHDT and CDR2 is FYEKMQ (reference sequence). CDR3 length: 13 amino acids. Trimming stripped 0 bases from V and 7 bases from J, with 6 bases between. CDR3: CASSLGGRGELFF. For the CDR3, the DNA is TGTGCCAGCAGCTTAGGGGGTCGCGGGGAGCTGTTTTTT.

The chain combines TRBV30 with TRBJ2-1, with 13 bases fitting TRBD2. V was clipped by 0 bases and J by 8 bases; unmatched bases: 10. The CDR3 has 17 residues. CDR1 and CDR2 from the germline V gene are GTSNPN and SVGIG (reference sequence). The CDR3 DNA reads TGTGCCTGGAGTGTACGGACTAGCGGGAGACCTACCTATGAGCAGTTCTTC. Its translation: CAWSVRTSGRPTYEQFF.

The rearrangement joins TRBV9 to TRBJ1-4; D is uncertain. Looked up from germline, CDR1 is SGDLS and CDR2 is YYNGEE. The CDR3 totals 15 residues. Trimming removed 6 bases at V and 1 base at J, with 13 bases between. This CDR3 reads CASTPSGRTNEKLFF. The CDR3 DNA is TGTGCCAGCACCCCGAGCGGGAGAACTAATGAAAAACTGTTTTTT.

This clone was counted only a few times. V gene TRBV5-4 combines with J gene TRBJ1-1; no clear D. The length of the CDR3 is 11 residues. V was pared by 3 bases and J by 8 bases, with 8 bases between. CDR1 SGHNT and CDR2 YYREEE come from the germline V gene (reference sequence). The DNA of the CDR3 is TGTGCCAGCAGCTCCGTCCGGGAAGCTTTCTTT. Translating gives CASSSVREAFF. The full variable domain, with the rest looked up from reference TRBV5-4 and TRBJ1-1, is ETGVTQSPTHLIKTRGQQVTLRCSSQSGHNTVSWYQQALGQGPQFIFQYYREEENGRGNFPPRFSGLQFPNYSSELNVNALELDDSALYLCASSSVREAFFGQGTRLTVV.

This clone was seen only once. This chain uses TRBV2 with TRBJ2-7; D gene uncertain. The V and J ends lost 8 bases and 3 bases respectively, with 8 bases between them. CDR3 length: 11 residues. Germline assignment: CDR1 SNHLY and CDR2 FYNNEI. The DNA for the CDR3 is TGTGCCAGCGGTCTAAGCTACGAGCAGTACTTC. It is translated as CASGLSYEQYF.

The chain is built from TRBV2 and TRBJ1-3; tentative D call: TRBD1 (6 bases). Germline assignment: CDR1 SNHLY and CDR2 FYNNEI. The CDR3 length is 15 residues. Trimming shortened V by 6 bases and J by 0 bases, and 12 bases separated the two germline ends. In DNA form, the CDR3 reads TGTGCCAGCAGAGCCGGGACAAACTCTGGAAACACCATATATTTT. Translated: CASRAGTNSGNTIYF.

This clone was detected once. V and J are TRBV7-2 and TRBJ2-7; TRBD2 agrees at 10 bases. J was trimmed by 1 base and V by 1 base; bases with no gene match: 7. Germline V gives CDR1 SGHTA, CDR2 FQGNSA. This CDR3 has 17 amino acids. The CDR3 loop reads CASSLGPTSGSSYEQYF. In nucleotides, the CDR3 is TGTGCCAGCAGCTTAGGCCCGACTAGCGGGTCTTCCTACGAGCAGTACTTC.

CDR3: CASSQLYSSYEQYF. In DNA form, the CDR3 reads TGTGCCAGCAGCCAATTGTACTCCTCCTACGAGCAGTACTTC. The V and J genes are TRBV14 and TRBJ2-7, with unresolved D. CDR3 length equals 14 residues. Germline V gene lookup returns CDR1 SGHDN and CDR2 FVKESK. With 2 bases removed from V and 0 bases from J, the gap between germline ends came to 8 bases.

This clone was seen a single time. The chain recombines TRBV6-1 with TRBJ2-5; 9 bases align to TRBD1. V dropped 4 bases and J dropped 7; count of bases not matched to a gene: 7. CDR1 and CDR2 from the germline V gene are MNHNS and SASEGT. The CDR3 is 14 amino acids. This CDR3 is CASSGGQGIGTQYF. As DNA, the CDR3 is TGTGCCAGCAGTGGGGGACAGGGTATCGGGACCCAGTACTTC.

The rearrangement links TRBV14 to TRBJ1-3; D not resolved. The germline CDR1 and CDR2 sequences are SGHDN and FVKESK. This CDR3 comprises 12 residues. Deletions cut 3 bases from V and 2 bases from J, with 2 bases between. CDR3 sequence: CASSQPGNTIYF. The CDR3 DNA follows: TGTGCCAGCAGCCAGCCTGGAAACACCATATATTTT.